The clone carrying this T cell receptor beta chain was seen a few times. The antigen is not known. This sample was included in a study of beta chain features in type 1 diabetes. Overall study results and limits: There was a moderate but significant shortening of TCRB CDR3s in all four CD4+ subsets of Type 1 diabetes patients.

This CDR3 has 16 residues. CDR1 is MGHDK and CDR2 is SYGVNS in the germline V gene. With 3 bases removed from V and 0 bases from J, the gap between germline ends came to 15 bases. TCRB transcripts that were expressed got sequenced, as all of the isolated RNA had been reverse transcribed. Deep immunoSEQ sequencing covered naive, central memory and regulatory T cell samples. Sequenced by immunoSEQ multiplex PCR; TCRdb stores in-frame clones only, minus some. The data hold hundreds of thousands of clones, with about 17% observed a single time. This chain connects TRBV25-1 to TRBJ2-7; D call uncertain. The sample taken for sequencing was naive CD4+ T cells from blood. The receptor's source is a woman between 18 and 29 years old in good health. CDR3 amino acids: CASSEVRSYRSYEQYF. The CDR3 nucleotides are TGTGCCAGCAGTGAGGTACGGAGTTATCGCTCCTACGAGCAGTACTTC.